Each of the 14 T cell receptor beta chains below was sequenced from the same sample in a study of blood T cell repertoires in COVID-19. The repertoire was sequenced with immunoSEQ multiplex PCR; TCRdb's copy has only in-frame clones and lacks some. The table has roughly 17,000 clones, roughly 81% seen once. What was sequenced was peripheral blood. The receptors here all came from a man in his sixties with acute or convalescent COVID-19.

This chain joins TRBV5-1 and TRBJ1-1, with TRBD1 as a possible D gene (5 bases). CDR1 and CDR2 from the germline V gene are SGHRS and YFSETQ. Deletions cut 5 bases from V and 3 bases from J, with 11 bases between. This CDR3 contains 13 residues. CDR3 sequence reads: CASRQVPDTEAFF. CDR3 bases: TGCGCCAGCAGACAGGTCCCCGACACTGAAGCTTTCTTT.

The chain is built from TRBV14 and TRBJ2-7, with TRBD2 matching 9 bases. The CDR3 spans 15 residues. CDR1 and CDR2 from the germline V gene are SGHDN and FVKESK. With 8 bases clipped from V and 6 bases from J, the junction kept 14 bases outside the gene matches. The CDR3 DNA follows: TGTGCCAGCCTGACCATTATAGCGGGGGACACCGAGCAGTACTTC. This gives the protein CASLTIIAGDTEQYF. The whole variable domain, filled in from reference TRBV14 and TRBJ2-7, reads EAGVTQFPSHSVIEKGQTVTLRCDPISGHDNLYWYRRVMGKEIKFLLHFVKESKQDESGMPNNRFLAERTGGTYSTLKVQPAELEDSGVYFCASLTIIAGDTEQYFGPGTRLTVT.

The chain recombines TRBV6-5 with TRBJ2-5; D possibly corresponds to TRBD1 (5 bases). CDR3 length: 12 residues. Germline V CDR1 and CDR2: MNHEY, SVGAGI. The V end was cut by 6 bases, the J end by 3 bases, with 8 bases between. The CDR3 is CASRGQEETQYF. The CDR3 DNA reads as TGTGCCAGCAGGGGGCAAGAAGAGACCCAGTACTTC.

The count of this clone is one. The chain recombines TRBV11-3 with TRBJ2-1, with 11 bases matching TRBD1. Germline V gives CDR1 SGHNT, CDR2 YENEEA. The ends lost 1 base at V and 8 bases at J; junction bases unmatched: 4. The CDR3 contains 15 residues. In nucleotides, the CDR3 is TGTGCCAGCAGCTTAGGGGGACAGGGGGTCGATGAGCAGTTCTTC. Encoded protein: CASSLGGQGVDEQFF.

The chain recombines TRBV7-3 with TRBJ2-1; TRBD2 might be the D (6 bases). CDR1 is SGHTA, CDR2 FQGTGA, per germline. V shed 0 bases and J shed 4 bases, with 10 bases lying between them. This CDR3 spans 15 amino acids. The CDR3 DNA sequence: TGTGCCAGCAGCTTAACGTTGGGGGGATACAATGAGCAGTTCTTC. It yields the protein CASSLTLGGYNEQFF.

For this clone: The junction does not match germline at one end; this may be a read error. J is TRBJ1-1 and V is TRBV12-3 or TRBV12-4, with 8 bases identical to TRBD1. This CDR3 contains 13 residues. The CDR3 spells CASSLSLVTGDFF. DNA of the CDR3: TGTGCCAGCAGTTTATCCTTGGTGACAGGGGACTTTTTT.

This clone is labeled medium-sized. This chain joins TRBV29-1 and TRBJ2-3; 7 nucleotides agree with TRBD2. Losses at the gene ends were 7 bases for V and 1 base for J; bases not matched to a gene: 8. The CDR3 has 14 residues. CDR1 and CDR2 from the germline V gene are SQVTM and ANQGSEA. As DNA, the CDR3 is TGCAGCGCCGTCAGCGGGGAACGCACAGATACGCAGTATTTT. Amino acid sequence: CSAVSGERTDTQYF.

The chain uses TRBV5-1 and TRBJ1-5; 7 positions match TRBD1. This CDR3 spans 15 amino acids. CDR1 is SGHRS and CDR2 is YFSETQ in the germline V gene. V shed 4 bases and J 0 bases; nucleotides not matched to a gene: 4. CDR3 protein: CASSPTGDSNQPQHF. The CDR3 coding sequence is TGCGCCAGCAGCCCCACAGGGGATAGCAATCAGCCCCAGCATTTT.

The chain uses TRBV2 and TRBJ1-1, with D possibly being TRBD1 (5 bases). V was pared by 9 bases and J by 8 bases, with 22 bases between. Germline V lookup: CDR1 SNHLY, CDR2 FYNNEI. This CDR3 is built from 14 residues. CDR3 region: CASGPQMGGGEAFF. In nucleotides, the CDR3 is TGTGCCAGTGGGCCGCAAATGGGGGGAGGAGAAGCTTTCTTT.

This sequence joins TRBV24-1 and TRBJ1-5; 7 bases align to TRBD1. The V gene's germline CDR1 is KGHDR and CDR2 SFDVKD. With 4 bases clipped from V and 1 base from J, the junction kept 6 bases outside the gene matches. The CDR3 sequence is 16 residues long. CDR3 nucleotide sequence: TGTGCCACCAGTGACCATGGGACAGAGAGCAATCAGCCCCAGCATTTT. This translates into CATSDHGTESNQPQHF.

V is TRBV15 and J is TRBJ2-3, with 9 nucleotides matching TRBD1. The CDR3 sequence is 17 residues long. Germline CDR1 LNHNV, CDR2 YYDKDF (reference sequence). Germline trimming cut 5 bases from V and 0 bases from J; bases unmatched to any gene: 9. In DNA, the CDR3 is TGTGCCACCAGCCCAGGGACAGGGAAGGGGAGCACAGATACGCAGTATTTT. It yields the protein CATSPGTGKGSTDTQYF.

The chain recombines TRBV9 with TRBJ2-7; 11 bases align to TRBD2. V trimming: 0 bases; J trimming: 6 bases; junction bases outside the gene matches: 5. Germline V gives CDR1 SGDLS, CDR2 YYNGEE. The CDR3 loop spans 15 amino acids. The CDR3 nucleotides are TGTGCCAGCAGCGTAGATAGCGGGGGGGCCTCCGAGCAGTACTTC. Its protein is CASSVDSGGASEQYF. The complete variable domain, with remaining parts taken from reference TRBV9 and TRBJ2-7, reads DSGVTQTPKHLITATGQRVTLRCSPRSGDLSVYWYQQSLDQGLQFLIQYYNGEERAKGNILERFSAQQFPDLHSELNLSSLELGDSALYFCASSVDSGGASEQYFGPGTRLTVT.

V and J are TRBV6-1 and TRBJ2-7, with unresolved D. The germline V and J ends were trimmed by 3 bases and 9 bases, with 15 bases remaining between them. Germline V gene lookup returns CDR1 MNHNS and CDR2 SASEGT. The CDR3 spans 13 residues. Written as DNA, the CDR3 is TGTGCCAGCAGTGATGCAGGCCCTAACGGGCAGTACTTC. Amino acids: CASSDAGPNGQYF.

The rearrangement uses TRBV7-8 and TRBJ2-2; tentative D call: TRBD1 (6 bases). Trimming removed 5 bases from V and 5 bases from J, with 18 bases in between. Germline CDR1 is SGHVS and CDR2 is FQNEAQ. The CDR3 has 16 residues. CDR3 protein: CASSPLGHGFTGELFF. The CDR3 DNA reads TGTGCCAGCAGCCCCCTGGGACATGGATTTACCGGGGAGCTGTTTTTT. Full variable domain (outside the CDR3, taken from reference TRBV7-8 and TRBJ2-2): GAGVSQSPRYKVAKRGQDVALRCDPISGHVSLFWYQQALGQGPEFLTYFQNEAQLDKSGLPSDRFFAERPEGSVSTLKIQRTQQEDSAVYLCASSPLGHGFTGELFFGEGSRLTVL.